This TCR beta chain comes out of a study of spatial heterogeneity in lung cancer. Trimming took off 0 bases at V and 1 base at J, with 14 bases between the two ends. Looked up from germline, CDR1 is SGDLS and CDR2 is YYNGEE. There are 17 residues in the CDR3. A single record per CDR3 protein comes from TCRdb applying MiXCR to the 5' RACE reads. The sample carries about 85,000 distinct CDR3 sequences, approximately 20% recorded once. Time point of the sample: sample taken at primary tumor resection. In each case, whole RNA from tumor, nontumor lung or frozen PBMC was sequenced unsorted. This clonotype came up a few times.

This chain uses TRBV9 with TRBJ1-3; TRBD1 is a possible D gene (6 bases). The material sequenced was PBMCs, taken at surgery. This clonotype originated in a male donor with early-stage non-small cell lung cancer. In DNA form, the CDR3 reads TGTGCCAGCAGCGTAGACCTCCGGGGGGCGTCTGGAAACACCATATATTTT. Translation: CASSVDLRGASGNTIYF.